This TCR beta chain was identified during a study of identical twins. Study findings and constraints: Low generation-probability sequences were in excess among twin-shared out-of-frame alpha sequences.

The germline CDR1 and CDR2 sequences are DFQATT and SNEGSKA (reference sequence). The V gene lost 4 bases and the J gene lost 2 bases, with 12 bases spanning the gap. CDR3 length: 13 amino acids. Healthy Caucasians provided all donations. The sample holds many counts of this clonotype. Its antigen is as yet unknown. Each CDR3 protein gets one entry after TCRdb re-called the 5' RACE reads with MiXCR. In the table there are 420,000 or so distinct CDR3 sequences, roughly 18% of which are singletons. This receptor was taken from a man aged 50 to 59 in good health. Sequenced input: naive T cells sorted from blood. V usage is TRBV20-1 and J usage is TRBJ2-7; D remains unclear. CDR3 sequence: CSAKADRPYEQYF. CDR3 in DNA: TGCAGTGCTAAGGCAGACCGACCCTACGAGCAGTACTTC.